Detailed here is one T cell receptor (beta chain). Germline V lookup: CDR1 SEHNR, CDR2 FQNEAQ (reference sequence). V dropped 2 bases and J dropped 4; count of bases not matched to a gene: 7. The CDR3 sequence is 15 residues long. The repertoire was sequenced with immunoSEQ multiplex PCR; TCRdb's copy has only in-frame clones and lacks some. The data show about 220,000 clones, with about 93% seen just once and approximately 1% held by the top ten. This sample was included in a study of cytomegalovirus exposure and HLA in healthy donors. Sequencing was done on a sample of PBMCs. This chain connects TRBV7-9 to TRBJ2-7, with 8 bases aligning to TRBD2. This clonotype was obtained from a woman aged 18-29 years in good health and CMV-seronegative. Here the CDR3 reads CASSLPTSGTYEQYF. Here the CDR3 DNA reads TGTGCCAGCAGCTTACCCACTAGCGGAACGTACGAGCAGTACTTC.